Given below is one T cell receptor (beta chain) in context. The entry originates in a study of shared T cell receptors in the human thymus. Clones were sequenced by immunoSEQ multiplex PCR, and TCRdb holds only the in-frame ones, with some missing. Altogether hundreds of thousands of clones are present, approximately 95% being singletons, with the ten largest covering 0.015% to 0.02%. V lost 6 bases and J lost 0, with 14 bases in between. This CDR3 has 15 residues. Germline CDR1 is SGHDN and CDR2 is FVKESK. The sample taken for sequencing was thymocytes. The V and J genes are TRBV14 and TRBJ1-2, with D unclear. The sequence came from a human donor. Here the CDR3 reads CASRALGKPNYGYTF. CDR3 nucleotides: TGTGCCAGCAGAGCCCTCGGTAAACCTAACTATGGCTACACCTTC.